This paragraph reports one T cell receptor beta chain. Antigen specificity is unknown. The record originates from a study of shared clonotypes between healthy human individuals. Study context: CD8 memory received one plate per donor, CD8 naive two, CD4 memory three and CD4 naive three. Findings and limits, study-wide: The sampled material consisted only of blood, and tissue repertoires are likely to differ. Generation probability values for non-shared clonotypes were lower than those for clonotypes shared by all four donors. Clonotype sharing among donors was expected to depend on sequencing depth.

V lost 1 base to trimming and J lost 3 bases; unmatched junction nucleotides: 7. Germline V gene data show CDR1 as MGHRA and CDR2 as YSYEKL. The CDR3 runs 17 residues. This table comes from immunoSEQ multiplex PCR, and its TCRdb copy is limited to in-frame clones, with some not included. The sample holds about 2 million clones, about 95% seen once. Naive CD8 cells were CD45RO-negative, positively selected for CCR7, excluding terminally differentiated effector memory CD45RA+ cells. The sample comprised naive CD8+ T cells sorted from blood. J is TRBJ1-1 and V is TRBV4-1; 11 bases agree with TRBD1. The TCR originated in a man younger than 30 in good health. The DNA for the CDR3 is TGCGCCAGCAGCCAAGTGGGACAGGGGGGCCTGGACACTGAAGCTTTCTTT. Its translation is CASSQVGQGGLDTEAFF.